A selection of T cell receptor beta chains follows, all from one sample in a study of cytomegalovirus exposure and HLA in healthy donors. Profiling relied on immunoSEQ multiplex PCR, and the TCRdb table lists in-frame clones only, not all of them. The table shows 140,000 or so clones, with 80% to 90% occurring only once. The sequenced sample consisted of PBMCs. These receptor sequences come from a woman under 40 in good health and CMV-seropositive. The CDR3 runs from the conserved cysteine through the conserved F or W. The D gene is left open where the match is weak. Clone size appears in some rows only: once, few, many, or a class for an expanded clone.

v_call,clone_size,j_call,d_call,cdr3_nt,cdr3_aa
TRBV11-3,NA,TRBJ2-2,TRBD1,TGTGCCAGCAGCTCCACGGGACAGGGATTCGGGGAGCTGTTTTTT,CASSSTGQGFGELFF
TRBV28,once,TRBJ2-1,TRBD2,TGTGCCAGCAGTTTGAGGGGCGGGAGTGAGCAGTTCTTC,CASSLRGGSEQFF
TRBV6-5,once,TRBJ2-1,NA,TGTGCCAGCACCAATACTAGGGCTGAGCAGTTCTTC,CASTNTRAEQFF
TRBV27,NA,TRBJ2-5,TRBD1,TGTGCCAGCAGTAGATACAGGGGAGAGACCCAGTACTTC,CASSRYRGETQYF
TRBV18,few,TRBJ1-5,NA,TGTGCCAGCTCACCAAAAGGGGTGGGTAGCAATCAGCCCCAGCATTTT,CASSPKGVGSNQPQHF
TRBV19,NA,TRBJ2-1,TRBD2,TGTGCCAGTAGTATAGCGGGAGGTTTAGGTAGCGATGAGCAGTTCTTC,CASSIAGGLGSDEQFF
TRBV19,NA,TRBJ2-4,NA,TGTGCCAGTAGCCTCGAGGTAGCCAAAAACATTCAGTACTTC,CASSLEVAKNIQYF
TRBV28,NA,TRBJ2-1,TRBD2,TGTGCCAGCAGAACTCTCCAGGGACTAGCGCGGTACAATGAGCAGTTCTTC,CASRTLQGLARYNEQFF
TRBV13,NA,TRBJ2-3,TRBD2,TGTGCCAGCAGCAGCCCGGGACTAGCGGGAGTAATGGCAGATACGCAGTATTTT,CASSSPGLAGVMADTQYF
TRBV4-1,NA,TRBJ1-6,TRBD1,TGCGCCAGCAGCCAAGATCGGGGGACAGGGAGGAGAAATTCACCCCTCCACTTT,CASSQDRGTGRRNSPLHF
TRBV15,NA,TRBJ2-7,TRBD2,TGTGCCACCAGCAGAGAAAGAATTCTAGCGGGAGTATGGGGCGAGCAGTACTTC,CATSRERILAGVWGEQYF
TRBV18,NA,TRBJ2-5,TRBD2,TGTGCCAGCTCACCGGGACTATTGGCGGCGGGATTTACGGAGACCCAGTACTTC,CASSPGLLAAGFTETQYF
TRBV9,NA,TRBJ1-2,NA,TGTGCCAGCAGCGTGGCCAGTCCGAACTATGGCTACACCTTC,CASSVASPNYGYTF
TRBV27,NA,TRBJ2-3,TRBD2,TGTGCCAGCAGTCTCCGATCGGTGGTTCTAGCGGGGGGGCCGATTTCTATTAATACGCAGTATTTT,CASSLRSVVLAGGPISINTQYF
TRBV6-4,NA,TRBJ2-1,NA,TGTGCCAGCAGTGACTCCTCCGGTTACTACAATGAGCAGTTCTTC,CASSDSSGYYNEQFF
TRBV19,NA,TRBJ1-1,NA,TGTGCCAGTAGTAGACGGGGAAGGTACACTGAAGCTTTCTTT,CASSRRGRYTEAFF
TRBV5-1,NA,TRBJ2-2,NA,TGCGCCAGCAGCTCTCAGCGTCGGCGGACCGGGGAGCTGTTTTTT,CASSSQRRRTGELFF
TRBV7-2,NA,TRBJ1-5,NA,TGTGCCAGCAGCTTATTCACAGAGAGCAATCAGCCCCAGCATTTT,CASSLFTESNQPQHF
TRBV27,NA,TRBJ1-3,NA,TGTGCCAGCAGTTTATACGGGAGCTCTGGAAACACCATATATTTT,CASSLYGSSGNTIYF
TRBV28,NA,TRBJ2-3,TRBD2,TGTGCCAGCAGTTCCCGACTAGCTCCCCACACAGATACGCAGTATTTT,CASSSRLAPHTDTQYF
TRBV5-6,NA,TRBJ2-2,TRBD1,TGTGCCAGCCTTGGGGGGACAGGGGCCACCGGGGAGCTGTTTTTT,CASLGGTGATGELFF
TRBV20-1,NA,TRBJ2-1,TRBD2,TGCAGTGCGCTGACTAGCGATGAGCAGTTCTTC,CSALTSDEQFF
TRBV7-9,NA,TRBJ2-5,TRBD2,TGTGCCAGCAGCTTAGCGGCTAGCGGGAGTGGCGAGACCCAGTACTTC,CASSLAASGSGETQYF
TRBV9,NA,TRBJ2-3,NA,TGTGCCAGCAGCAATCCCGGGGGAGGTAGCGCAGATACGCAGTATTTT,CASSNPGGGSADTQYF
TRBV5-4,NA,TRBJ2-2,NA,TGTGCCAGCAGGTCAATGGGCGGGTCCGGGGAGCTGTTTTTT,CASRSMGGSGELFF
TRBV7-9,few,TRBJ2-7,NA,TGTGCCAGCAGCCTTAACAGAGTCTACGAGCAGTACTTC,CASSLNRVYEQYF
TRBV28,NA,TRBJ1-4,NA,TGTGCCAGCAGTTCCTCCGGTGCGTCTAATGAAAAACTGTTTTTT,CASSSSGASNEKLFF
TRBV2,NA,TRBJ2-1,TRBD2,TGTGCCAGCAAACTAGCGGGAGGGAGCAATGAGCAGTTCTTC,CASKLAGGSNEQFF
TRBV4-1,NA,TRBJ2-3,TRBD1,TGCGCCAGCAGCAAACGGGGGGACAGGGGGGACGGCACAGATACGCAGTATTTT,CASSKRGDRGDGTDTQYF
TRBV10-2,NA,TRBJ2-3,NA,TGCGCCAGCACTCGGGGGGCGGGGGATACGCAGTATTTT,CASTRGAGDTQYF
TRBV18,NA,TRBJ2-7,TRBD2,TGTGCCAGCTCACTTTCTAGCGGAGCCAAATACGAGCAGTACTTC,CASSLSSGAKYEQYF
TRBV27,NA,TRBJ2-4,NA,TGTGCCAGCAGTCCGGGTCCCGGAGATGTAGCCAAAAACATTCAGTACTTC,CASSPGPGDVAKNIQYF
TRBV11-2,NA,TRBJ2-2,NA,TGTGCCAGCATCCTCCGACGGACAGCCAGTCGGCAAGCCGGGGAGCTGTTTTTT,CASILRRTASRQAGELFF
TRBV2,NA,TRBJ2-7,NA,TGTGCCAGCTCACAGGGATACGAGCAGTACTTC,CASSQGYEQYF
TRBV15,NA,TRBJ1-1,TRBD1,TGTGCCACCAGCAGAACCGGGACAGGGGGAATGAACACTGAAGCTTTCTTT,CATSRTGTGGMNTEAFF
TRBV15,NA,TRBJ2-1,NA,TGTGCCACCAGCGGGGCCCTCTGGAATGAGCAGTTCTTC,CATSGALWNEQFF
TRBV27,NA,TRBJ1-2,TRBD1,TGTGCCAGCAGGGGGACAGGGGTCTGGGGCTACACCTTC,CASRGTGVWGYTF
TRBV5-1,NA,TRBJ2-1,TRBD2,TGCGCCAGTCAAGCGGGAGGGCCCTCGAATGAGCAGTTCTTC,CASQAGGPSNEQFF
TRBV5-1,NA,TRBJ2-1,TRBD2,TGCGCCAGCAGCCGCGCGGGGGAATACAATGAGCAGTTCTTC,CASSRAGEYNEQFF
TRBV11-1,NA,TRBJ1-3,NA,TGTGCCAGCAGCCAGGACAGAACGGGAAACACCATATATTTT,CASSQDRTGNTIYF
TRBV28,few,TRBJ2-7,NA,TGTGCCAGCAGTTTGCGGTACGAGCAGTACTTC,CASSLRYEQYF
TRBV27,NA,TRBJ2-1,TRBD2,TGTGCCAGCAGCCCAAGCGGGGGGCTGGGTTACAATGAGCAGTTCTTC,CASSPSGGLGYNEQFF
TRBV5-5,NA,TRBJ2-7,NA,TGTGCCAGCAGACACCCTCAGGGGATCTCCTACGAGCAGTACTTC,CASRHPQGISYEQYF
TRBV9,NA,TRBJ1-2,TRBD1,TGTGCCAGCAGCGTAGCGGGACAGGGACGGGTTGGCTACACCTTC,CASSVAGQGRVGYTF
TRBV4-1,few,TRBJ1-4,TRBD1,TGCGCCAGCAGCCCGGGACAGGGTGGTGAAAAACTGTTTTTT,CASSPGQGGEKLFF
TRBV5-1,NA,TRBJ2-5,TRBD1,TGCGCCAGCAGTTCAGGGGACAGTTCACAAGAGACCCAGTACTTC,CASSSGDSSQETQYF
TRBV15,NA,TRBJ2-1,NA,TGTGCCACCAGCGGGTATACCGGATTCGAGGAGGGGTTGTACAATGAGCAGTTCTTC,CATSGYTGFEEGLYNEQFF
TRBV11-2,NA,TRBJ2-4,TRBD2,TGTGCCAGCAGCTCATACTTGGGGAGGGGTAACATTCAGTACTTC,CASSSYLGRGNIQYF
TRBV7-9,once,TRBJ2-4,TRBD1,TGTGCCAGCAGCCGTACGACAGGGGGACCCGAAAACATTCAGTACTTC,CASSRTTGGPENIQYF
TRBV19,NA,TRBJ1-6,NA,TGTGCCAGTACCGCTAATTATAATTCACCCCTCCACTTT,CASTANYNSPLHF
TRBV28,NA,TRBJ2-7,NA,TGTGCCAGCAGAACCATGGACCTAGGGGGCTACGAGCAGTACTTC,CASRTMDLGGYEQYF
TRBV9,NA,TRBJ2-2,TRBD1,TGTGCCAGCAGCTCAAATCCAGGGACAGGGGGTAACACCGGGGAGCTGTTTTTT,CASSSNPGTGGNTGELFF